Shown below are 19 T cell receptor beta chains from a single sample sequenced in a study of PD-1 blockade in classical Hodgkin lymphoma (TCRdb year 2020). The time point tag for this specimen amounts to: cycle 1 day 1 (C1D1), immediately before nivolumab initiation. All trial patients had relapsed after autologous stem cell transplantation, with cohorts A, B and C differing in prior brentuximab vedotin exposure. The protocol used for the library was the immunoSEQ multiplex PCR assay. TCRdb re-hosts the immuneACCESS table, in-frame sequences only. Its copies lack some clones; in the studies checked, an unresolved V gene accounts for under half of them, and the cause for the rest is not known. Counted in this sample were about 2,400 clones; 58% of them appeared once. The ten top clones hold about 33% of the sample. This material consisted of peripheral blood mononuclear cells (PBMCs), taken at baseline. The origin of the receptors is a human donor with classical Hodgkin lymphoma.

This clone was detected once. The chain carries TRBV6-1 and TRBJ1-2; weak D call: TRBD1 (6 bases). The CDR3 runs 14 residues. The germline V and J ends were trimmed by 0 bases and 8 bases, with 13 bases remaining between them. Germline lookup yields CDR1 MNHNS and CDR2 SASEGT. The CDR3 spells CASSEAGGRMGYTF. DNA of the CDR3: TGTGCCAGCAGTGAAGCGGGGGGCAGAATGGGCTACACCTTC.

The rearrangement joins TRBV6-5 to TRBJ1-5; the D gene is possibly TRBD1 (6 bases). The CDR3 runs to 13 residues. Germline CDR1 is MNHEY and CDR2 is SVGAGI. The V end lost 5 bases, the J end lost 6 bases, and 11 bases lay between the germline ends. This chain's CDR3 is CASSRRGGQPQHF. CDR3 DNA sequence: TGTGCCAGCAGTCGTAGGGGGGGTCAGCCCCAGCATTTT.

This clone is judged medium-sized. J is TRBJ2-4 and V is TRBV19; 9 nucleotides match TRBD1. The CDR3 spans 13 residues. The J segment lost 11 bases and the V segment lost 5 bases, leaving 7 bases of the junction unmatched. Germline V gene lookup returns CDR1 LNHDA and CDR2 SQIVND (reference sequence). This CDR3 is CASSLGQGNFQYF. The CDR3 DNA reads TGTGCCAGTAGTCTGGGACAGGGCAACTTTCAGTACTTC.

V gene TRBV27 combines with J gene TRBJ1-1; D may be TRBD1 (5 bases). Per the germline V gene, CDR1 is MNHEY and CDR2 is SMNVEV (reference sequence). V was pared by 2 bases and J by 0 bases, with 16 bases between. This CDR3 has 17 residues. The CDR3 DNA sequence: TGTGCCAGCAGTTTAAGGGGCCGCGGGAGGGTGAACACTGAAGCTTTCTTT. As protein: CASSLRGRGRVNTEAFF.

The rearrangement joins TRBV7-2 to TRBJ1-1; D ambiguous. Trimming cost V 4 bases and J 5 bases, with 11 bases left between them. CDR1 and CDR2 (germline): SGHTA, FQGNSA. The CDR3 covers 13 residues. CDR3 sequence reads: CASSSGRGTEAFF. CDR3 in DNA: TGTGCCAGCAGCTCCGGACGAGGTACTGAAGCTTTCTTT.

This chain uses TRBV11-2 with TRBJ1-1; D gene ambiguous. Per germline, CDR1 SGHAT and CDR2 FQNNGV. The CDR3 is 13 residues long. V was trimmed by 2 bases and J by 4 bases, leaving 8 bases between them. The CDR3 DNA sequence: TGTGCCAGCAGCTTATGGCAGATCACTGAAGCTTTCTTT. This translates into CASSLWQITEAFF.

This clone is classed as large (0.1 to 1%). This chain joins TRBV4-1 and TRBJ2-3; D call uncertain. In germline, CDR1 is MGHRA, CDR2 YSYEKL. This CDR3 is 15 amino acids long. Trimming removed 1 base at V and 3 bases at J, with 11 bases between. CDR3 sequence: CASSQAARSTDTQYF. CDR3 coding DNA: TGCGCCAGCAGCCAAGCGGCCAGGAGTACAGATACGCAGTATTTT.

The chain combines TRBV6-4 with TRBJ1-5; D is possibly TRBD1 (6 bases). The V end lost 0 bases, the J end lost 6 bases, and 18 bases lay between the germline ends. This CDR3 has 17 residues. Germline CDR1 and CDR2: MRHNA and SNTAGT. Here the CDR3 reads CASSDSGGPGGGQPQHF. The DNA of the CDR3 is TGTGCCAGCAGTGACTCTGGGGGGCCCGGGGGGGGTCAGCCCCAGCATTTT.

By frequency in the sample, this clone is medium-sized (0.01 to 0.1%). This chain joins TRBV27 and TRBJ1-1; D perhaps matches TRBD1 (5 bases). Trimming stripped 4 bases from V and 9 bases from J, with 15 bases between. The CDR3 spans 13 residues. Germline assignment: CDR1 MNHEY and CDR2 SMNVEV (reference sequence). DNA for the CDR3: TGTGCCAGCAGTTCCCGTCAGGGTGGAAAAGCTTTCTTT. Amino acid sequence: CASSSRQGGKAFF.

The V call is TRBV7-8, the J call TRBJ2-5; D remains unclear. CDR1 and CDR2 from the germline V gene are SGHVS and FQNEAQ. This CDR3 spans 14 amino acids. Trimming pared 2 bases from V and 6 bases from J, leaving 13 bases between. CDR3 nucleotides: TGTGCCAGCAGCTTATTAGGTCCGGAGAAGACCCAGTACTTC. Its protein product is CASSLLGPEKTQYF.

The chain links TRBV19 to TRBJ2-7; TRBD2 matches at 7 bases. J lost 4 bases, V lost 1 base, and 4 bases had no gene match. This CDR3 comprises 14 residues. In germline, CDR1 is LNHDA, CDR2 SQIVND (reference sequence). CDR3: CASSIGAGRYEQYF. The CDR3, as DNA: TGTGCCAGTAGTATAGGAGCGGGGCGGTACGAGCAGTACTTC.

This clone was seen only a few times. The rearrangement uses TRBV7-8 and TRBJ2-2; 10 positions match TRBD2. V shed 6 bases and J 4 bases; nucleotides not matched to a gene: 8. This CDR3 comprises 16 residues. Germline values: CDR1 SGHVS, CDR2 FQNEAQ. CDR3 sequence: CASSPARTSGTGELFF. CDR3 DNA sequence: TGTGCCAGCAGTCCCGCCCGGACTAGCGGCACCGGGGAGCTGTTTTTT.

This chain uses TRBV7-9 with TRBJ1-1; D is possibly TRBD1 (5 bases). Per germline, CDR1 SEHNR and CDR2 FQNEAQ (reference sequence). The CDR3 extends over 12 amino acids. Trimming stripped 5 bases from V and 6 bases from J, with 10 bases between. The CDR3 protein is CASSGDDSEAFF. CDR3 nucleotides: TGTGCCAGCAGCGGGGACGATTCTGAAGCTTTCTTT.

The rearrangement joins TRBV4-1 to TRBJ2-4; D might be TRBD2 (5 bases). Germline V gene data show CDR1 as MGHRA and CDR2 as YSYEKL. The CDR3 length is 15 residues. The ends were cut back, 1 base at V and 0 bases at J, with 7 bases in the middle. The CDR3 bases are TGCGCCAGCAGCCAAGTCGGGGAAGCCAAAAACATTCAGTACTTC. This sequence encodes CASSQVGEAKNIQYF.

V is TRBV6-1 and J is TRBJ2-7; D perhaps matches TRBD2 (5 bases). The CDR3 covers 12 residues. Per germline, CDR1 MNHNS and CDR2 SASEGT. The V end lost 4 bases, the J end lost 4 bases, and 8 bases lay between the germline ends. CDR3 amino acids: CASSVSGYEQYF. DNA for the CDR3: TGTGCCAGCAGTGTGTCGGGATACGAGCAGTACTTC.

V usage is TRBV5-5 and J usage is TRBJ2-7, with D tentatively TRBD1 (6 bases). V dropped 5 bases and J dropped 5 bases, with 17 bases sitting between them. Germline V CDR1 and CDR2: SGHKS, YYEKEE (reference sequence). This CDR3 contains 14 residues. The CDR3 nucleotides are TGTGCCAGCAGTCCGCCCACAGGGATCAACGAGCAGTACTTC. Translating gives CASSPPTGINEQYF.

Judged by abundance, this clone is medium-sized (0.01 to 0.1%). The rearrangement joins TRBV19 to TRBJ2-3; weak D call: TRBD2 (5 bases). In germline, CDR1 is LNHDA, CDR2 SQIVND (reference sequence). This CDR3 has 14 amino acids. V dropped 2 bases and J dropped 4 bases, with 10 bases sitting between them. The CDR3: CASSITPGADTQYF. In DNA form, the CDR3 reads TGTGCCAGTAGTATAACCCCCGGGGCAGATACGCAGTATTTT.

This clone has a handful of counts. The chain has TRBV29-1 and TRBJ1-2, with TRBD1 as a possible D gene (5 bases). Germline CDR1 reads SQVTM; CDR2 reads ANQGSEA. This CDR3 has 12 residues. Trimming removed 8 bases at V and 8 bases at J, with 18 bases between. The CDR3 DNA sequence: TGCAGCATCCGGGGACCCTTGGGAGGCTACACCTTC. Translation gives CSIRGPLGGYTF.

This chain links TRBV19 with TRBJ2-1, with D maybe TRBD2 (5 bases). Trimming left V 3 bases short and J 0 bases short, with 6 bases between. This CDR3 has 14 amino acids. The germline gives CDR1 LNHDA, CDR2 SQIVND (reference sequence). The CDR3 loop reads CASSMGSSYNEQFF. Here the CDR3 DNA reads TGTGCCAGTAGTATGGGGAGCTCCTACAATGAGCAGTTCTTC.